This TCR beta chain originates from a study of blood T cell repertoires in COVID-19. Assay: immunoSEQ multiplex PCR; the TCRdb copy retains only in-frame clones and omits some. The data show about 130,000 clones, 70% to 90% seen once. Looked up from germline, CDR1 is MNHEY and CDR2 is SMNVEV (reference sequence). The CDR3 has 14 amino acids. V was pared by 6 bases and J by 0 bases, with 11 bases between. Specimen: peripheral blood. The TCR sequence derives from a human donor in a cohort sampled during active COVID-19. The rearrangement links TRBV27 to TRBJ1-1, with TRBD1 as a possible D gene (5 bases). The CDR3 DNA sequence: TGTGCCAGCAGGCCGGCAGGGATGAACACTGAAGCTTTCTTT. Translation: CASRPAGMNTEAFF.